These 13 T cell receptor beta chains were all obtained from the same sample, sequenced in a study of CD8+CD57+ T cells in acquired aplastic anemia. Genomic DNA acted as the template from which TCR beta VDJ combination and CDR3 sequence profiling were carried out. MiXCR was run by TCRdb on the reads, yielding one entry per CDR3 protein. The data contain roughly 500,000 distinct CDR3 sequences, more than 25% of them singletons. All patients picked for sequencing had shown, by flow cytometry, an expansion of CD8+CD57+ cells. The sequenced material came from sorted CD4+, CD8+, or CD8+CD57+ T cells (not recorded which) from PBMCs. Receptor source: a human donor with aplastic anemia.

This clonotype was seen ten or more times. The CDR3 is CASSFDRTGLTPLHF. The CDR3 DNA reads TGTGCCAGTAGTTTTGACCGGACAGGGTTGACACCCCTCCACTTT. The rearrangement links TRBV19 to TRBJ1-6, with 8 bases identical to TRBD1. Losses at the gene ends were 5 bases for V and 11 bases for J; bases not matched to a gene: 11. This CDR3 contains 15 residues. Per germline, CDR1 LNHDA and CDR2 SQIVND (reference sequence).

This clonotype was counted at least ten times. This chain uses TRBV15 with TRBJ2-7; 11 bases are shared with TRBD2. The CDR3 spans 20 residues. The J segment lost 0 bases and the V segment lost 1 base, leaving 14 bases of the junction unmatched. Germline V gives CDR1 LNHNV, CDR2 YYDKDF (reference sequence). The DNA for the CDR3 is TGTGCCACCAGCAGAGTGGTCGGGACTAGCGGAACCTACCACTCCTACGAGCAGTACTTC. It translates to CATSRVVGTSGTYHSYEQYF.

Many counts were recorded for this clonotype. The chain links TRBV7-9 to TRBJ2-5, with D hard to call. Germline V lookup: CDR1 SEHNR, CDR2 FQNEAQ (reference sequence). V lost 1 base and J lost 2, with 5 bases in between. This CDR3 contains 13 residues. The DNA for the CDR3 is TGTGCCAGCAGCTTAGTTATACAAGAGACCCAGTACTTC. It specifies CASSLVIQETQYF.

With regard to this clonotype: A much more abundant neighbour one base away suggests this may be a read error. The chain couples TRBV19 to TRBJ1-2; 7 positions match TRBD1. The V and J ends lost 1 base and 4 bases, in that order; junction bases with no gene match: 6. The CDR3 covers 15 residues. Germline CDR1 reads LNHDA; CDR2 reads SQIVND (reference sequence). The CDR3 loop reads CASSIAQGGSYGYTF. The CDR3 coding sequence is TGTGCCAGTAGTATAGCCCAGGGGGGGAGCTATGGCTACACCTTC.

The chain carries TRBV19 and TRBJ1-1, with a weak D call TRBD1 (5 bases). The ends were cut back, 2 bases at V and 3 bases at J, with 19 bases in the middle. Germline V gives CDR1 LNHDA, CDR2 SQIVND (reference sequence). The CDR3 runs 17 residues. CDR3 protein: CASSINWQGGSDTEAFF. The CDR3 DNA is TGTGCCAGTAGTATAAACTGGCAGGGTGGTAGTGACACTGAAGCTTTCTTT.

This clonotype was found many times. The chain carries TRBV5-1 and TRBJ2-7, with 7 positions matching TRBD1. The CDR3 is made up of 15 amino acids. The germline V gene encodes CDR1 SGHRS and CDR2 YFSETQ. V lost 3 bases, J lost 5 bases, and 11 bases stayed unmatched. CDR3 DNA: TGCGCCAGCAGCTGGAGCGACAGGGACGTTGACGAGCAGTACTTC. Translated: CASSWSDRDVDEQYF. Full variable domain (missing parts from reference TRBV5-1 and TRBJ2-7): KAGVTQTPRYLIKTRGQQVTLSCSPISGHRSVSWYQQTPGQGLQFLFEYFSETQRNKGNFPGRFSGRQFSNSRSEMNVSTLELGDSALYLCASSWSDRDVDEQYFGPGTRLTVT.

This clonotype was counted many times. The chain joins TRBV19 to TRBJ1-1; D is possibly TRBD1 (6 bases). This CDR3 has 16 residues. CDR1 LNHDA and CDR2 SQIVND come from the germline V gene (reference sequence). Trimming took off 7 bases at V and 5 bases at J, with 23 bases between the two ends. The CDR3 region is CASTSVKTGRSTEAFF. For the CDR3, the DNA is TGTGCCAGTACCTCCGTTAAGACAGGTCGTAGTACTGAAGCTTTCTTT.

J is TRBJ1-5 and V is TRBV10-2; 11 nucleotides line up with TRBD1. Trimming at V came to 8 bases and at J to 11 bases, leaving 5 bases not matched to a gene. The CDR3 contains 12 residues. The germline V gene encodes CDR1 WSHSY and CDR2 SAAADI. CDR3 amino acids: CASGQGALAQHF. Written as DNA, the CDR3 is TGCGCCAGCGGACAGGGGGCCCTCGCCCAGCATTTT.

This clonotype was detected ten times or more. CDR3 DNA sequence: TGTGCCAGCAGCTCCACAGGGTTCGAGCAGTACTTC. It encodes CASSSTGFEQYF. The chain couples TRBV7-2 to TRBJ2-7; tentative D call: TRBD1 (6 bases). Per the germline V gene, CDR1 is SGHTA and CDR2 is FQGNSA. The V end lost 4 bases, the J end lost 6 bases, and 10 bases lay between the germline ends. The CDR3 is 12 residues long.

The rearrangement joins TRBV30 to TRBJ1-3, with 7 nucleotides matching TRBD1. Trimming removed 4 bases from V and 3 bases from J; junction bases left unmatched: 6. The CDR3 covers 14 residues. Germline loops: CDR1 GTSNPN, CDR2 SVGIG (reference sequence). In DNA form, the CDR3 reads TGTGCCTGGACGACAGGGAAGAGTGGAAACACCATATATTTT. As protein: CAWTTGKSGNTIYF.

This clonotype was observed at least ten times. The V call is TRBV25-1, the J call TRBJ2-5; 8 bases match TRBD2. The CDR3 runs 15 residues. V was pared by 0 bases and J by 1 base, with 1 base of the junction left unmatched. Germline V gene lookup returns CDR1 MGHDK and CDR2 SYGVNS. CDR3 DNA sequence: TGTGCCAGCAGTGAATACGGGGGGGGCCAAGAGACCCAGTACTTC. Translated, it gives CASSEYGGGQETQYF.

This clonotype occurred a few times. V and J are TRBV5-6 and TRBJ2-1; 8 nucleotides line up with TRBD2. In germline, CDR1 is SGHDT, CDR2 YYEEEE. With V trimmed by 3 bases and J by 6 bases, 11 bases remained unmatched. CDR3 size: 16 residues. The CDR3 DNA is TGTGCCAGCAGCTCCCTACTACTAGCGGCGGGCAATGAGCAGTTCTTC. Translating it yields CASSSLLLAAGNEQFF.

The table lists this clonotype with many counts. The chain has TRBV12-3 or TRBV12-4 and TRBJ1-1; D is unclear. Between the trimmed V and J ends, which lost 6 bases and 1 base, there was a span of 12 bases. The length of the CDR3 is 14 residues. As DNA, the CDR3 is TGTGCCAGCAGCAGTGGGCGAACGAACACTGAAGCTTTCTTT. Protein product: CASSSGRTNTEAFF.